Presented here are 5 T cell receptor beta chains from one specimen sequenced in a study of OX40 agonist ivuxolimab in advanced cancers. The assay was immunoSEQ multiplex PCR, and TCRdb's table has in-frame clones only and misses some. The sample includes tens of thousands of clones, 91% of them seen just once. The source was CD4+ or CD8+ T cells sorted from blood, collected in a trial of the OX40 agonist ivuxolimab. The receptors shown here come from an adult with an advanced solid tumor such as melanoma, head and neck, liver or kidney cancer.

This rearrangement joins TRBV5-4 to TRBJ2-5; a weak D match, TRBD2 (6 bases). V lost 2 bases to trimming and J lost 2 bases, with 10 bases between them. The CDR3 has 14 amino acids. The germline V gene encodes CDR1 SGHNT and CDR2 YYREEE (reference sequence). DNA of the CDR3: TGTGCCAGCAGCTTTGGGGGGATTCAAGAGACCCAGTACTTC. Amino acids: CASSFGGIQETQYF.

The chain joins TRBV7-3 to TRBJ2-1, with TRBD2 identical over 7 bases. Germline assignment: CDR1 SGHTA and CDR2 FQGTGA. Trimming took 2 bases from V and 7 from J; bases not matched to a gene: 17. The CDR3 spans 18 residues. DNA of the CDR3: TGTGCCAGCAGCTTATTCCCCTTAAGGAGCGGGGTGGGGAATGAGCAGTTCTTC. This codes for CASSLFPLRSGVGNEQFF.

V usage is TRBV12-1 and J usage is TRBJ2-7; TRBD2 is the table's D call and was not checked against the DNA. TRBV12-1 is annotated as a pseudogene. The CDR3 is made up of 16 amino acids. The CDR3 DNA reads TGTGCCAGCAGCTTTGATCAATCACTTAGTTCCTACGAGCAGTACTTC. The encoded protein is CASSFDQSLSSYEQYF.

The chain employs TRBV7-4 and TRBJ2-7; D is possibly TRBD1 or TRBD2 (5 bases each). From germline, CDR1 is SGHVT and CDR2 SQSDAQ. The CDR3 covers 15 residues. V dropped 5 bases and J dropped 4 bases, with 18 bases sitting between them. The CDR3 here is CASSPWGGLGYEQYF. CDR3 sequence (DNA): TGTGCCAGCAGCCCCTGGGGCGGACTGGGATACGAGCAGTACTTC.

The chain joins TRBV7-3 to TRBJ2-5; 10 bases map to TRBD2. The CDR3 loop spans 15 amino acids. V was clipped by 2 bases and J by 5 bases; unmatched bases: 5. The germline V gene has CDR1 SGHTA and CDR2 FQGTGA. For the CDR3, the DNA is TGTGCCAGCAGCTTAGAGCTAGCGGGAGCGGAGACCCAGTACTTC. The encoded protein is CASSLELAGAETQYF.